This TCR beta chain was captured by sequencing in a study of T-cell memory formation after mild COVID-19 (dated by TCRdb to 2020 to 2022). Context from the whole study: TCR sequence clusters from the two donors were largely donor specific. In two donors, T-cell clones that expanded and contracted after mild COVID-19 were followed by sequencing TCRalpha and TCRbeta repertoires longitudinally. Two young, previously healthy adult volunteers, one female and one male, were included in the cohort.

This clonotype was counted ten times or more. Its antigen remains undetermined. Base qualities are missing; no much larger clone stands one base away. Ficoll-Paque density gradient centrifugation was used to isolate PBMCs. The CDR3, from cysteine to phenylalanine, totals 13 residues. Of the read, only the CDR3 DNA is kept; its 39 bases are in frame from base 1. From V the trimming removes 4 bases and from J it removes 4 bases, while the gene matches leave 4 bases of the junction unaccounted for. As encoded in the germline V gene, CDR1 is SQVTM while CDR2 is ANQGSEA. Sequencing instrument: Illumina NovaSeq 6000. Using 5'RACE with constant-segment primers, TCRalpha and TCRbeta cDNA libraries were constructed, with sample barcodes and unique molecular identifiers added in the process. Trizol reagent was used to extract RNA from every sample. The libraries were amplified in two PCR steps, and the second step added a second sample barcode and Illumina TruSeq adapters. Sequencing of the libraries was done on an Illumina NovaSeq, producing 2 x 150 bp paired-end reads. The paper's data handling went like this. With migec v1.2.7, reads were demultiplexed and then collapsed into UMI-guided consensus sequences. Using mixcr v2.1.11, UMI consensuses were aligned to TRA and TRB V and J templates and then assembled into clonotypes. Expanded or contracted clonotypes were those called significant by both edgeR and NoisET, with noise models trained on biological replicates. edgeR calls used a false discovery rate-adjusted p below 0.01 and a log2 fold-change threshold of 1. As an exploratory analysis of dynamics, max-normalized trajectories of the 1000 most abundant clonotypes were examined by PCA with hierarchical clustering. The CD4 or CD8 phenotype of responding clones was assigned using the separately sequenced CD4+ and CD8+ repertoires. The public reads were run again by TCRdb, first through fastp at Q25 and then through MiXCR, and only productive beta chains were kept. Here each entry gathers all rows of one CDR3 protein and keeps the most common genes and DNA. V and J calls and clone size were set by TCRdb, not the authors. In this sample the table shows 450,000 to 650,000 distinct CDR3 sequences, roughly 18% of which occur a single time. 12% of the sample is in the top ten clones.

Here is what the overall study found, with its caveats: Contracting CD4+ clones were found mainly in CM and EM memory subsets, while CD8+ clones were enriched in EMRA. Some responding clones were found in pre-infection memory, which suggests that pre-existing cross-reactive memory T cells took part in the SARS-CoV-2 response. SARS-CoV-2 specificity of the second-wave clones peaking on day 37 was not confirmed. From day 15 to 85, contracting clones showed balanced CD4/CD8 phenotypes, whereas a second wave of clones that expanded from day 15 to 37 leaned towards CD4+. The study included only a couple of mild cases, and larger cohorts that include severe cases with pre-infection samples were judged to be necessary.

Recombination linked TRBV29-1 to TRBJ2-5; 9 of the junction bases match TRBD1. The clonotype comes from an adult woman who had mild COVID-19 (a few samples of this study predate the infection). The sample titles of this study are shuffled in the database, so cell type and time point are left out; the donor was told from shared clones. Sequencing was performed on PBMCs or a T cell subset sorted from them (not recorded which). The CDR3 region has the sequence CSVAPTGGETQYF. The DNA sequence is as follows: TGCAGCGTTGCCCCGACAGGGGGAGAGACCCAGTACTTC.